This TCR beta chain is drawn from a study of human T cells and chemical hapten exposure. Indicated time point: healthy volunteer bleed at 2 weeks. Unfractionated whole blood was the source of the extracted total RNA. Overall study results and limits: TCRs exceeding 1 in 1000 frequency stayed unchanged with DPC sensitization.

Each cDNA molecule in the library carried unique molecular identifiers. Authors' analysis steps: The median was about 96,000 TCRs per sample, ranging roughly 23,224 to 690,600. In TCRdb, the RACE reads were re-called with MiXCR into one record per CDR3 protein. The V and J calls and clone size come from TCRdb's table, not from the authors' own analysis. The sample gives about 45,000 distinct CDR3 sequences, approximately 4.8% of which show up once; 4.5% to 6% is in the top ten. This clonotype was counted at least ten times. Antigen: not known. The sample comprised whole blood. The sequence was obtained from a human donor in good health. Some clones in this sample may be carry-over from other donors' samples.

CDR3 sequence reads: CASSLAGRLNEQFF. As DNA, the CDR3 is TGTGCCAGCAGTTTAGCGGGCCGCCTCAATGAGCAGTTCTTC. The chain recombines TRBV28 with TRBJ2-1, with a possible D match to TRBD2 (5 bases). Trimming pared 2 bases from V and 6 bases from J, leaving 11 bases between. Germline values: CDR1 MDHEN, CDR2 SYDVKM. This CDR3 is built from 14 residues.